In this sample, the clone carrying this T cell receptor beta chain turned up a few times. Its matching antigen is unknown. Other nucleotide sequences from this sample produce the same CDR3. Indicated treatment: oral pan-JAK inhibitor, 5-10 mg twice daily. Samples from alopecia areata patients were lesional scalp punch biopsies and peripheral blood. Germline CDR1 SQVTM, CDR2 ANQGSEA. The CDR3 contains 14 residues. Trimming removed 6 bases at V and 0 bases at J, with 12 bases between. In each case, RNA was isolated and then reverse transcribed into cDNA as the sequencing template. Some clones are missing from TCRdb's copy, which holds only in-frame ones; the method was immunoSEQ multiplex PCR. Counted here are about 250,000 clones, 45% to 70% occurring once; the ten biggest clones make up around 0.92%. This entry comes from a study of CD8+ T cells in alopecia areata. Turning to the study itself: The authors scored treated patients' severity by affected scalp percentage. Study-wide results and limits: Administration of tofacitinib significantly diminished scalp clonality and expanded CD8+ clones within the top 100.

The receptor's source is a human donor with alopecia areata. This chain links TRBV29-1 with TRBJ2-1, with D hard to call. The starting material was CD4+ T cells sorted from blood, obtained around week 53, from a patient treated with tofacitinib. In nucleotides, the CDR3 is TGCAGCGTACCGACGGCAAGCTCCTACAATGAGCAGTTCTTC. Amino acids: CSVPTASSYNEQFF.